This TCR beta chain was captured in a study of cytomegalovirus exposure and HLA in healthy donors. Study summary: Sequencing of about 179 million T cells in an earlier analysis found 100 million or so unique TCR beta sequences. Whole-study results and caveats: Fewer N-insertions than the roughly 670-donor mean were reportedly shown by an Asian-associated ancestry cluster in a later analysis. Excluded: some indistinguishable V segments such as TRBV6-2 and TRBV6-3. The HLA-A and HLA-B alleles of most subjects were reportedly predicted accurately from TCR beta sequences.

A multiplex PCR was run with 60 Vbeta primers and 13 Jbeta primers. Using immunoSEQ multiplex PCR, the repertoire was profiled, and TCRdb retains in-frame clones only, with some absent. The sample includes approximately 160,000 clones, around 78% of them seen just once. Points on this clone: Its antigen is unidentified.

The V and J ends lost 6 bases and 5 bases, in that order; junction bases with no gene match: 9. Germline CDR1 is LNHDA and CDR2 is SQIVND (reference sequence). This CDR3 has 15 amino acids. The chain uses TRBV19 and TRBJ1-2; TRBD1 aligns across 10 bases. Specimen: PBMCs. This receptor was taken from a woman between 50 and 59 years old in good health and CMV-seropositive. As DNA, the CDR3 is TGTGCCAGTAGCTATTCCCCGGGACAGGGGTATGGCTACACCTTC. This gives the protein CASSYSPGQGYGYTF.